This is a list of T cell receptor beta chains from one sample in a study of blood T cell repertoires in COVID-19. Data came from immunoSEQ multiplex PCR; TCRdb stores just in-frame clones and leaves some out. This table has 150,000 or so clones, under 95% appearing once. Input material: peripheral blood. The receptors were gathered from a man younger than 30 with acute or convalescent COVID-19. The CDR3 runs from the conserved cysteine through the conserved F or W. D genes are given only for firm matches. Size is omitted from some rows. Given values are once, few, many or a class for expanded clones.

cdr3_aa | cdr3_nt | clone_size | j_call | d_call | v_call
CASSLASGNTIYF | TGTGCCAGCAGTTTGGCCTCTGGAAACACCATATATTTT | - | TRBJ1-3 | - | TRBV27
CASSPHRLGTGDITEAFF | TGTGCCAGCTCACCACACCGGCTTGGGACAGGGGACATCACTGAAGCTTTCTTT | - | TRBJ1-1 | TRBD1 | TRBV18
CASSVDPTGGLTYGYTF | TGTGCCAGCAGCGTAGACCCTACAGGAGGGTTAACCTATGGCTACACCTTC | - | TRBJ1-2 | - | TRBV9
CASSSRGDYGYTF | TGTGCCAGCAGCTCCAGGGGAGACTATGGCTACACCTTC | - | TRBJ1-2 | - | TRBV5-4
CASGGQGATSAYNEQFF | TGCGCCAGCGGGGGACAGGGAGCCACCTCAGCCTACAATGAGCAGTTCTTC | - | TRBJ2-1 | TRBD1 | TRBV5-1
CAWTLGLAGGSDTQYF | TGTGCCTGGACACTGGGACTAGCGGGGGGCTCAGATACGCAGTATTTT | - | TRBJ2-3 | TRBD2 | TRBV30
CASSLARTGANVLTF | TGTGCCAGCAGCTTAGCCAGGACAGGGGCCAACGTCCTGACTTTC | - | TRBJ2-6 | - | TRBV7-9
CASTDRWHTEAFF | TGTGCCAGTACAGACAGGTGGCACACTGAAGCTTTCTTT | - | TRBJ1-1 | - | TRBV19
CASSLSTAPNYGYTF | TGTGCCAGCAGTTTAAGTACAGCCCCTAACTATGGCTACACCTTC | - | TRBJ1-2 | - | TRBV27
CASSSTGAGETQYF | TGCGCCAGCAGCTCGACAGGGGCGGGGGAGACCCAGTACTTC | - | TRBJ2-5 | TRBD1 | TRBV5-1
CASSLGPPTGRNEQFF | TGCGCCAGCAGCTTGGGCCCCCCGACAGGGAGGAATGAGCAGTTCTTC | - | TRBJ2-1 | - | TRBV5-1
CAWSVIRGINYGYTF | TGTGCCTGGAGTGTAATTCGGGGTATTAACTATGGCTACACCTTC | - | TRBJ1-2 | - | TRBV30
CASSRDFSSYNEQFF | TGTGCCAGCAGCAGGGACTTTAGCTCCTACAATGAGCAGTTCTTC | - | TRBJ2-1 | - | TRBV6-5
CATSRTANTEAFF | TGTGCCACCAGCAGGACAGCGAACACTGAAGCTTTCTTT | - | TRBJ1-1 | - | TRBV15
CASSLAAGGRVDTQYF | TGCGCCAGCAGCCTGGCAGCGGGAGGGCGTGTAGATACGCAGTATTTT | - | TRBJ2-3 | TRBD2 | TRBV5-1
CASSSRQENYGYTF | TGTGCCAGCTCATCCAGACAGGAGAACTATGGCTACACCTTC | - | TRBJ1-2 | - | TRBV18
CASSRTSGSGANVLTF | TGTGCCAGCAGCCGGACTAGCGGGAGTGGGGCCAACGTCCTGACTTTC | few | TRBJ2-6 | TRBD2 | TRBV3-1/TRBV3-2
CASSLAPVTSGGVSYNEQFF | TGTGCCAGCAGCTTAGCCCCCGTTACTAGCGGGGGGGTATCCTACAATGAGCAGTTCTTC | once | TRBJ2-1 | TRBD2 | TRBV7-2
CASSLRGQETQYF | TGTGCCAGCAGCTTACGGGGACAAGAGACCCAGTACTTC | - | TRBJ2-5 | - | TRBV5-4
CASSLPRGGTGANVLTF | TGTGCCAGCAGCCTTCCCAGGGGTGGAACTGGGGCCAACGTCCTGACTTTC | - | TRBJ2-6 | - | TRBV7-6
CASSRGGYEQYF | TGTGCCAGCAGCCGAGGGGGCTACGAGCAGTACTTC | - | TRBJ2-7 | - | TRBV6-5
CASSDSGNYGYTF | TGCGCCAGCAGTGATTCAGGAAACTATGGCTACACCTTC | - | TRBJ1-2 | - | TRBV10-2
CARSSTGDLSGNTIYF | TGTGCCAGAAGCTCTACAGGGGATCTCTCTGGAAACACCATATATTTT | - | TRBJ1-3 | - | TRBV7-5
CASSRHQGLDTEAFF | TGTGCCAGCAGCCGGCACCAGGGTCTGGACACTGAAGCTTTCTTT | - | TRBJ1-1 | - | TRBV7-9
CASTSGGSASTEAFF | TGTGCCAGCACCTCGGGGGGCAGTGCTTCCACTGAAGCTTTCTTT | - | TRBJ1-1 | - | TRBV11-2
CASSQAASTEAFF | TGTGCCAGCAGCCAAGCAGCGAGCACTGAAGCTTTCTTT | - | TRBJ1-1 | - | TRBV3-1/TRBV3-2
CASSLNRGQPQHF | TGCGCCAGCAGCTTAAATCGGGGTCAGCCCCAGCATTTT | - | TRBJ1-5 | - | TRBV5-1
CASSQEPPQRGGRTDTQYF | TGTGCCAGCAGCCAAGAACCCCCCCAGCGGGGGGGCCGAACAGATACGCAGTATTTT | - | TRBJ2-3 | TRBD2 | TRBV4-2
CASSGSPDEGDEQFF | TGTGCCAGCAGCGGTAGCCCCGACGAAGGGGATGAGCAGTTCTTC | - | TRBJ2-1 | - | TRBV6-2/TRBV6-3
CASTTTGGGVSAEAFF | TGTGCCAGTACCACAACAGGTGGGGGGGTGAGCGCTGAAGCTTTCTTT | - | TRBJ1-1 | - | TRBV19
CASSLGGLSGNTIYF | TGTGCCAGCAGCTTGGGCGGGCTCTCTGGAAACACCATATATTTT | - | TRBJ1-3 | - | TRBV5-4
CASSLVGVRGSTYEQYF | TGTGCCAGCAGCTTGGTCGGTGTTCGCGGGAGCACCTACGAGCAGTACTTC | - | TRBJ2-7 | TRBD2 | TRBV5-4
CASSTGQSTDTQYF | TGTGCCAGCAGCACGGGACAGTCCACAGATACGCAGTATTTT | - | TRBJ2-3 | TRBD1 | TRBV9
CASSLVGQTSYNEQFF | TGTGCCAGCAGTTTGGTTGGACAGACCTCCTACAATGAGCAGTTCTTC | - | TRBJ2-1 | - | TRBV28
CASSVAGIGETQYF | TGTGCCAGCAGCGTAGCAGGAATTGGGGAGACCCAGTACTTC | - | TRBJ2-5 | - | TRBV9